A single sample is the source of the 23 T cell receptor beta chains below, sequenced in a study of regulatory T cells in long-lasting Graves disease. Combining iRepertoire HTBI primers with Arm-PCR of CDR3 regions, the authors built TCR beta libraries. MiXCR was run by TCRdb on the multiplex PCR reads, yielding one entry per CDR3 protein. Of roughly 320,000 distinct CDR3 sequences in the sample, approximately 15% were seen once. Time point defined: newly diagnosed GD, antithyroid drugs for less than 3 months. Extracted RNA from PBMCs served as the source of the TCR library. The sample was also reused in another study, on T cells in Graves' hyperthyroidism and ophthalmopathy.

The specimen comprised peripheral blood mononuclear cells (PBMCs), sampled at new diagnosis, from a patient treated with antithyroid drugs. All receptors derive from a man aged 35-49 years with Graves disease.

This clonotype was seen at least ten times. The chain combines TRBV28 with TRBJ2-3, with D perhaps matching TRBD2 (5 bases). This CDR3 comprises 12 residues. The ends were cut back, 8 bases at V and 4 bases at J, with 10 bases in the middle. Per the germline V gene, CDR1 is MDHEN and CDR2 is SYDVKM. The CDR3 sequence: CASGSLPDTQYF. In nucleotides, the CDR3 is TGTGCCAGCGGGAGTCTCCCAGATACGCAGTATTTT.

The table lists this clonotype with many counts. The chain employs TRBV24-1 and TRBJ2-1; 8 bases map to TRBD1. Germline CDR1 KGHDR, CDR2 SFDVKD. The trim removed 6 bases at V and 6 bases at J, leaving 21 bases unmatched. The CDR3 consists of 19 residues. This chain's CDR3 is CATSKRVINRGKFRNEQFF. As DNA, the CDR3 is TGTGCCACCAGTAAGAGGGTGATAAACAGGGGGAAGTTTCGCAATGAGCAGTTCTTC.

With regard to this clonotype: A far larger clone is one nucleotide away, so this likely arose from a read error. The chain combines TRBV27 with TRBJ1-2, with TRBD1 matching 8 bases. Germline assignment: CDR1 MNHEY and CDR2 SMNVEV (reference sequence). With 5 bases clipped from V and 3 bases from J, the junction kept 11 bases outside the gene matches. CDR3 length: 16 residues. The CDR3 DNA reads as TGTGCCAGCAGTCTCCTGCGGACAGGGTGGCACTATGGCTACACCTTC. Translating gives CASSLLRTGWHYGYTF.

Only a few counts were recorded for this clonotype. V is TRBV20-1 and J is TRBJ2-7; weak D call: TRBD2 (5 bases). This CDR3 region has 14 residues. V was clipped by 5 bases and J by 3 bases, with 17 bases between them. The germline CDR1 and CDR2 sequences are DFQATT and SNEGSKA (reference sequence). The CDR3 sequence: CSAAFGLRYYEQYF. The DNA of the CDR3 is TGCAGTGCTGCATTCGGACTCCGATACTACGAGCAGTACTTC.

This clonotype came up a few times. V and J are TRBV6-2 or TRBV6-3 and TRBJ2-4, with 11 bases matching TRBD2. The V gene's germline CDR1 is MNHEY and CDR2 SVGEGT. With 2 bases clipped from V and 6 bases from J, the junction kept 3 bases outside the gene matches. This CDR3 has 15 amino acids. CDR3 in DNA: TGTGCCAGCAGTTACGGCGGGACTAGCGGAAACATTCAGTACTTC. It yields the protein CASSYGGTSGNIQYF.

This clonotype appeared many times. The genes are TRBV28 and TRBJ2-7; 9 positions agree with TRBD1. The CDR3 sequence is 16 residues long. V lost 2 bases, J lost 5 bases, and 10 bases stayed unmatched. CDR1 MDHEN and CDR2 SYDVKM come from the germline V gene. The CDR3 here is CASSLHPGTGRDEQYF. The CDR3 nucleotides are TGTGCCAGCAGTTTACACCCGGGGACAGGGAGAGACGAGCAGTACTTC.

This clonotype occurred many times. The chain uses TRBV3-1 and TRBJ2-3; D gene uncertain. The germline CDR1 and CDR2 sequences are LGHDT and YNNKEL (reference sequence). Trimming took 1 base from V and 5 from J, leaving 7 bases between them. The CDR3 consists of 13 residues. The CDR3 sequence: CASSQVPLDTQYF. For the CDR3, the DNA is TGTGCCAGCAGCCAAGTCCCTCTAGATACGCAGTATTTT.

This clonotype has at least ten counts. The chain is built from TRBV29-1 and TRBJ2-1; the D is unclear. Germline CDR1 SQVTM, CDR2 ANQGSEA. Trimming left V 3 bases short and J 1 base short, with 13 bases between. CDR3 length: 15 amino acids. In DNA form, the CDR3 reads TGCAGCGTTGATCGGGCAGGCTGGTCCTACAATGAGCAGTTCTTC. Its translation is CSVDRAGWSYNEQFF.

This clonotype was detected ten times or more. The rearrangement links TRBV28 to TRBJ1-5; the D gene is possibly TRBD1 (6 bases). The V end lost 3 bases, the J end lost 7 bases, and 19 bases lay between the germline ends. The CDR3 extends over 16 amino acids. Looked up from germline, CDR1 is MDHEN and CDR2 is SYDVKM. CDR3 in amino acids: CASSFLRGPAGQPQHF. The CDR3 DNA sequence: TGTGCCAGCAGTTTTCTCAGGGGCCCAGCGGGACAGCCCCAGCATTTT.

There are many counts of this clonotype. The chain uses TRBV12-3 or TRBV12-4 and TRBJ2-3, with 7 bases lining up with TRBD1. V trimming: 3 bases; J trimming: 6 bases; junction bases outside the gene matches: 9. This CDR3 spans 15 amino acids. DNA for the CDR3: TGTGCCAGCAGTTTTCTGACAGGGCGACCGGATACGCAGTATTTT. Protein: CASSFLTGRPDTQYF.

The V and J genes are TRBV2 and TRBJ1-2, with D possibly matching TRBD1 (5 bases). The CDR3 covers 13 residues. Germline assignment: CDR1 SNHLY and CDR2 FYNNEI. Trimming removed 8 bases from V and 4 bases from J, with 14 bases in between. CDR3 in amino acids: CASLLQASYGYTF. CDR3 bases: TGTGCCAGCTTATTACAGGCCTCCTATGGCTACACCTTC.

This clonotype was recorded at least ten times. DNA for the CDR3: TGTGCCAGCCGAATACCCCAGCATTTT. Translating gives CASRIPQHF. The rearrangement links TRBV2 to TRBJ1-5, with D uncertain. V lost 8 bases to trimming and J lost 10 bases, with 6 bases between them. Per the germline V gene, CDR1 is SNHLY and CDR2 is FYNNEI. This CDR3 has 9 amino acids. Combining the CDR3 with reference TRBV2 and TRBJ1-5 gives the whole variable domain EPEVTQTPSHQVTQMGQEVILRCVPISNHLYFYWYRQILGQKVEFLVSFYNNEISEKSEIFDDQFSVERPDGSNFTLKIRSTKLEDSAMYFCASRIPQHFGDGTRLSIL.

This clonotype came up many times. The J gene is TRBJ2-5, the V gene TRBV7-9; 7 nucleotides agree with TRBD2. Trimming removed 5 bases from V and 5 bases from J; junction bases left unmatched: 5. Germline-derived CDR1 and CDR2 are SEHNR and FQNEAQ (reference sequence). CDR3 length equals 13 residues. The chain's CDR3 is CASSQGGGETQYF. The CDR3, as DNA: TGTGCCAGCAGCCAGGGCGGGGGTGAGACCCAGTACTTC.

This clonotype appeared many times. The V gene is TRBV6-1, the J gene TRBJ2-3; weak D call: TRBD2 (6 bases). Per germline, CDR1 MNHNS and CDR2 SASEGT. The CDR3 totals 16 residues. V was shortened by 6 bases and J by 4 bases, with 20 bases between the two germline ends. The CDR3 reads CASSTRLDLRADTQYF. The CDR3 DNA reads as TGTGCCAGCAGCACTAGACTAGACCTTCGGGCAGATACGCAGTATTTT.

The gene calls are TRBV6-1 and TRBJ2-1, with D tentatively TRBD2 (5 bases). The CDR3 is made up of 14 amino acids. CDR1 MNHNS and CDR2 SASEGT come from the germline V gene. V was pared by 8 bases and J by 3 bases, with 14 bases between. The CDR3 loop is CASRISVLYNEQFF. DNA of the CDR3: TGTGCCAGCCGGATTAGCGTACTCTACAATGAGCAGTTCTTC.

This clonotype was counted ten times or more. This chain connects TRBV29-1 to TRBJ2-3; either TRBD1 or TRBD2 may fit D (5 bases each). There are 14 residues in the CDR3. V was trimmed by 8 bases and J by 1 base, leaving 16 bases between them. Germline V CDR1 and CDR2: SQVTM, ANQGSEA. For the CDR3, the DNA is TGCAGCCTTGCTCGAGGGGTACGCACAGATACGCAGTATTTT. Encoded protein: CSLARGVRTDTQYF.

This clonotype was seen many times. The V call is TRBV19, the J call TRBJ1-1; maybe TRBD1 (5 bases). In germline, CDR1 is LNHDA, CDR2 SQIVND (reference sequence). The V end was cut by 5 bases, the J end by 5 bases, with 6 bases between. The length of the CDR3 is 11 residues. Here the CDR3 reads CASSWGTEAFF. For the CDR3, the DNA is TGTGCCAGTAGTTGGGGGACTGAAGCTTTCTTT. Supplemented by reference TRBV19 and TRBJ1-1, the full variable domain reads DGGITQSPKYLFRKEGQNVTLSCEQNLNHDAMYWYRQDPGQGLRLIYYSQIVNDFQKGDIAEGYSVSREKKESFPLTVTSAQKNPTAFYLCASSWGTEAFFGQGTRLTVV.

This chain joins TRBV6-5 and TRBJ1-3, with D uncertain. This CDR3 comprises 15 residues. Trimming left V 0 bases short and J 2 bases short, with 8 bases between. Germline assignment: CDR1 MNHEY and CDR2 SVGAGI. This CDR3 is CASSYSLLAGNTIYF. The CDR3 nucleotides read TGTGCCAGCAGTTACTCGCTGTTGGCTGGAAACACCATATATTTT.

The genes are TRBV4-1 and TRBJ1-1; D not certain. Germline V lookup: CDR1 MGHRA, CDR2 YSYEKL. CDR3 length: 16 residues. V lost 0 bases and J lost 10, with 21 bases in between. The CDR3 sequence: CASSQDSFSPVLGAFF. In DNA form, the CDR3 reads TGCGCCAGCAGCCAAGATAGTTTCAGTCCCGTTCTAGGAGCTTTCTTT.

This clonotype has ten or more counts. V usage is TRBV20-1 and J usage is TRBJ2-4; D not certain. V lost 5 bases to trimming and J lost 2 bases, with 7 bases between them. The germline V gene encodes CDR1 DFQATT and CDR2 SNEGSKA (reference sequence). CDR3 length: 12 amino acids. Written as DNA, the CDR3 is TGCAGTGCTGAATTGACCAAAAACATTCAGTACTTC. Translating gives CSAELTKNIQYF.

This clonotype has only a few counts. V usage is TRBV5-1 and J usage is TRBJ2-3; maybe TRBD2 (5 bases). V was trimmed by 0 bases and J by 3 bases, leaving 14 bases between them. CDR3 length: 16 residues. The germline gives CDR1 SGHRS, CDR2 YFSETQ. The CDR3 sequence: CASSLDPTRATDTQYF. The CDR3 DNA is TGCGCCAGCAGCTTGGACCCTACTAGGGCAACAGATACGCAGTATTTT.

CDR3 protein: CASSQPGLAGGPDTQYF. The CDR3 region has the DNA TGTGCCAGCAGCCAGCCCGGTCTAGCGGGGGGGCCAGATACGCAGTATTTT. J is TRBJ2-3 and V is TRBV3-1, with TRBD2 matching over 12 bases. Germline V gene sequence: CDR1 LGHDT, CDR2 YNNKEL (reference sequence). V lost 3 bases, J lost 4 bases, and 8 bases stayed unmatched. The length of the CDR3 is 17 residues.

DNA for the CDR3: TGCGCCAGCAGCCAAGAAAAGGGACAGGCTGGCCAAGAGACCCAGTACTTC. Amino acid sequence: CASSQEKGQAGQETQYF. The chain couples TRBV4-1 to TRBJ2-5; 8 nucleotides match TRBD1. The CDR3 is made up of 17 amino acids. V dropped 0 bases and J dropped 1; count of bases not matched to a gene: 7. CDR1 and CDR2 (germline): MGHRA, YSYEKL.